This T cell receptor beta chain was sequenced during a study of early T cells in non-severe SARS-CoV-2 infection. Overall study context: Bulk RNA from unsorted whole blood was sequenced; chains were unpaired.

This clonotype was seen only a few times. The antigen remains undetermined. Study-wide points: There was a bias toward anti-spike CD8 responses in VDJdb matching, which missed private and CD4 specificities.

V was clipped by 0 bases and J by 6 bases, with 11 bases between them. The CDR3 runs to 14 residues. Germline V lookup: CDR1 SNHLY, CDR2 FYNNEI. Individual cDNA molecules were tagged with unique molecular identifiers, the study reported. TCRdb reanalysed the 5' RACE reads using MiXCR and keeps one entry per CDR3 protein. This sample yields over 60,000 distinct CDR3 sequences, of which 9.5% to 15% are seen a single time; around 2.8% belongs to the top ten. The clonotype comes from an adult who was a healthcare worker with PCR-confirmed SARS-CoV-2 infection or an uninfected control (not recorded which). This chain joins TRBV2 and TRBJ1-1; unclear D gene. The starting material was whole blood, obtained at baseline. This CDR3 reads CASSEAQRGPEAFF. The CDR3 nucleotides read TGTGCCAGCAGTGAAGCGCAGCGCGGACCTGAAGCTTTCTTT.